The T cell receptor beta chain described here comes from a study of T cells after yellow fever vaccination. A universal primer site and UMIs were added as TCR cDNA was made by 5'RACE template switching. TCRdb called the 5' RACE reads again in MiXCR, with one record for every CDR3 protein. This table holds under 200,000 distinct CDR3 sequences, 5.5% to 7.5% found once. This clonotype was seen many times. Its antigen is not identified. V was cut by 5 bases and J by 0 bases, with 10 bases left in between. Per germline, CDR1 SGHDT and CDR2 YYEEEE. This CDR3 spans 14 amino acids. The study's findings and limits: The CD4 and CD8 compartments had a small share of their clonotypes in common. Secondary responses were weaker yet peaked faster, day 5 versus 15.

Material: CD4+ T cells sorted from PBMCs, obtained 5 days after the first yellow fever vaccination. The clonotype comes from a young man who received the YFV17D yellow fever vaccine. The chain joins TRBV5-6 to TRBJ2-3, with D perhaps matching TRBD2 (5 bases). CDR3 loop: CASRPSGSTDTQYF. Written as DNA, the CDR3 is TGTGCCAGCAGGCCATCGGGGAGCACAGATACGCAGTATTTT.